The clone carrying this T cell receptor beta chain counts as large. No antigen is known for it. All gene names here are mouse names. The DNA ends 4 residues before the CDR3 does, and the rest of the CDR3 is filled in from the germline J gene. This entry belongs to a study of CD8+ T cells in alopecia areata. Whole-study context: Recipients were roughly 6-11-week-old female C3H/HeJ mice grafted with skin from approximately 6-13-month-old C3H/HeJ donors with spontaneous alopecia. General observations from the study: Unlike in mice, where it was clearer, TCR sharing across patients was less clear, possibly HLA-related. The study found higher clonality in lesional than normal scalp, especially in alopecia totalis/universalis. When scalp samples are sequenced, resident alphabeta T cells of normal skin are also captured.

The V gene's germline CDR1 is NSHNY and CDR2 SYGAGN. V dropped 1 base and J dropped 3; count of bases not matched to a gene: 3. This CDR3 contains 15 residues. Using CD4, CD8alpha, NKG2D, NKG2ACE and other markers, pooled cutaneous lymph node cells were sorted. After isolation, RNA underwent reverse transcription to generate cDNA as the sequencing template. Repertoires were generated with immunoSEQ multiplex PCR, while TCRdb's copy carries only in-frame clones and drops some. The data show roughly 5,800 clones, none appearing only once, with approximately 32% held by the ten largest. The chain carries TRBV13-1 and TRBJ1-1; 10 nucleotides agree with TRBD1. The specimen sequenced was CD8+ T cells sorted from a lymph node. This receptor was identified in a C3H/HeJ mouse with alopecia areata. The strain's MHC: H2-k. The sequenced part of the CDR3 DNA is TGTGCCAGCAGTGATCCGACAGGGGGCCACACA. Translated: CASSDPTGGHT. From start to end, the CDR3 is CASSDPTGGHTEVFF.